A selection of T cell receptor beta chains follows, all from one sample in a study of spatial heterogeneity in lung cancer. TCRdb used MiXCR to reprocess the 5' RACE reads, holding one entry per CDR3 protein. The table records about 100,000 distinct CDR3 sequences, around 4.3% of them present only once. Here the sequenced sample was lung tumor tissue, taken at surgery. Receptor source: a male donor with early-stage non-small cell lung cancer. Both conserved end residues are part of each CDR3. D genes are given only for firm matches. Expanded clones are given a class, and other clones once, few, many or no size at all.

V gene,D gene,J gene,clone size,CDR3 protein,CDR3 DNA
TRBV28,.,TRBJ1-2,many,CASSSLTGINYGYTF,TGTGCCAGCAGCTCCTTAACAGGAATCAACTATGGCTACACCTTC
TRBV28,.,TRBJ2-7,many,CASSPTDLNYEQYF,TGTGCCAGCAGCCCTACTGACTTGAACTACGAGCAGTACTTC
TRBV14,.,TRBJ1-3,many,CASSPWTAGNTIYF,TGTGCCAGCAGCCCATGGACAGCTGGAAACACCATATATTTT
TRBV29-1,.,TRBJ2-7,many,CSVEAGAYEQYF,TGCAGCGTTGAAGCGGGGGCCTACGAGCAGTACTTC
TRBV5-5,.,TRBJ1-1,few,CASSLYYGSMNTEAFF,TGTGCCAGCAGCTTGTATTACGGCAGCATGAACACTGAAGCTTTCTTT
TRBV28,.,TRBJ1-6,many,CASSSDQSSYNSPLHF,TGTGCCAGCAGTTCGGATCAGAGCTCCTATAATTCACCCCTCCACTTT
TRBV4-2,TRBD1,TRBJ2-7,many,CASSQELAQGASEQYF,TGTGCCAGCAGCCAAGAACTAGCTCAGGGGGCCTCCGAGCAGTACTTC
TRBV10-2,.,TRBJ2-4,many,CASSDEGAKNIQYF,TGCGCCAGCAGTGATGAGGGGGCCAAAAACATTCAGTACTTC
TRBV27,.,TRBJ2-7,.,CASSQTAYYEQYF,TGTGCCAGCAGTCAGACGGCATACTACGAGCAGTACTTC
TRBV7-9,.,TRBJ2-1,.,CASSPTLRLGYNEQFF,TGTGCCAGCAGCCCGACCCTTAGACTAGGCTACAATGAGCAGTTCTTC
TRBV5-1,TRBD1,TRBJ2-1,.,CASSPLTGVAYNEQFF,TGCGCCAGCAGCCCCCTTACAGGGGTCGCCTACAATGAGCAGTTCTTC
TRBV4-1,.,TRBJ2-1,many,CASSQPTNEQFF,TGCGCCAGCAGCCAACCAACCAATGAGCAGTTCTTC
TRBV7-9,.,TRBJ2-1,many,CASRRDAEQFF,TGTGCCAGCAGACGGGACGCTGAGCAGTTCTTC
TRBV3-1,TRBD1,TRBJ2-7,many,CASSSEGQGFYEQYF,TGTGCCAGCAGCTCCGAAGGACAGGGATTCTACGAGCAGTACTTC
TRBV4-2,.,TRBJ1-5,many,CASSQVDGKSSNQPQHF,TGTGCCAGCAGCCAAGTTGACGGGAAATCTAGCAATCAGCCCCAGCATTTT
TRBV14,.,TRBJ1-1,many,CASSLLEGTEAFF,TGTGCCAGCAGCCTACTAGAGGGCACTGAAGCTTTCTTT
TRBV2,TRBD1,TRBJ1-4,.,CASRRTGGGATNEKLFF,TGTGCCAGCAGGCGGACAGGTGGAGGGGCAACTAATGAAAAACTGTTTTTT
TRBV5-1,.,TRBJ2-5,.,CASSPGGTETQYF,TGCGCCAGCAGCCCAGGGGGGACGGAGACCCAGTACTTC
TRBV3-1,.,TRBJ1-4,many,CASSRTGEKLFF,TGTGCCAGCAGTCGTACAGGTGAAAAACTGTTTTTT
TRBV10-3,.,TRBJ2-7,many,CAISESSYEQYF,TGTGCCATCAGTGAGTCCTCCTACGAGCAGTACTTC
TRBV3-1,.,TRBJ2-1,.,CASSPSSSSYNEQFF,TGTGCCAGCAGCCCGTCTAGTAGCTCCTACAATGAGCAGTTCTTC
TRBV27,.,TRBJ2-7,many,CASSLSWGRPASYEQYF,TGTGCCAGCAGTTTATCGTGGGGGAGGCCCGCCTCCTACGAGCAGTACTTC
TRBV2,TRBD1,TRBJ2-3,many,CASRESSGGWGTDTQYF,TGTGCCAGCAGGGAATCCTCAGGGGGTTGGGGGACAGATACGCAGTATTTT
TRBV20-1,.,TRBJ2-7,many,CSASPGSRYEQYF,TGCAGTGCTAGTCCCGGTTCACGCTACGAGCAGTACTTC
TRBV7-2,TRBD1,TRBJ2-1,few,CASSLRTGGYNEQFF,TGTGCCAGCAGCCTAAGGACAGGGGGCTACAATGAGCAGTTCTTC
TRBV5-1,TRBD1,TRBJ1-1,many,CASSLLGQARTEAFF,TGCGCCAGCAGCCTCCTAGGACAGGCCCGGACTGAAGCTTTCTTT
TRBV20-1,TRBD2,TRBJ2-7,many,CSATGTSVPYEQYF,TGCAGTGCAACCGGGACTAGCGTACCCTACGAGCAGTACTTC
TRBV7-2,.,TRBJ1-2,few,CASSLAGYRNGYTF,TGTGCCAGCAGCTTAGCAGGTTACCGTAATGGCTACACCTTC
TRBV5-1,.,TRBJ2-5,few,CASSYLRQEETQYF,TGCGCCAGCAGCTACCTTAGGCAAGAAGAGACCCAGTACTTC
TRBV9,TRBD2,TRBJ2-1,many,CASSAYPSGSSYNEQFF,TGTGCCAGCAGCGCATATCCTAGCGGGAGCTCCTACAATGAGCAGTTCTTC
TRBV6-5,.,TRBJ2-5,many,CASSSVEGPQETQYF,TGTGCCAGCAGTTCCGTTGAGGGTCCGCAAGAGACCCAGTACTTC
TRBV6-2/TRBV6-3,.,TRBJ1-2,many,CASSYSFSYGYTF,TGTGCCAGCAGTTACTCCTTTAGCTATGGCTACACCTTC
TRBV6-6,.,TRBJ1-2,.,CASSLQGLNYGYTF,TGTGCCAGCAGTTTGCAGGGATTAAACTATGGCTACACCTTC
TRBV6-5,.,TRBJ2-7,many,CASSYSGQRDPHEQYF,TGTGCCAGCAGTTACTCGGGCCAGCGCGACCCCCACGAGCAGTACTTC
TRBV12-3/TRBV12-4,TRBD2,TRBJ2-1,few,CASSLALLAGGGEEQFF,TGTGCCAGCAGTTTAGCGCTACTAGCGGGAGGGGGAGAGGAGCAGTTCTTC